Below are 20 T cell receptor beta chains sequenced from a single sample in a study of metastatic and nonmetastatic thyroid tumors. No patient received treatment before thyroid surgery. TCRdb used MiXCR to call clones anew from the PCR reads. There are some 7,400 clones in the sample; approximately 30% occur only once, and approximately 24% lies in the top ten. Sequencing was carried out using adjacent normal tissue. The receptors derive from a male donor with papillary thyroid cancer or a benign thyroid nodule (not recorded which). Some clones in this sample may be carry-over from other donors' samples.

This clone was seen at least ten times. This chain joins TRBV7-9 and TRBJ2-3; D is perhaps TRBD1 (6 bases). The ends were cut back, 5 bases at V and 1 base at J, with 13 bases in the middle. The germline V gene has CDR1 SEHNR and CDR2 FQNEAQ (reference sequence). The CDR3 runs 15 residues. The CDR3 protein is CASSTRGRGTDTQYF. CDR3 nucleotides: TGTGCCAGCAGCACCAGGGGCAGAGGCACAGATACGCAGTATTTT.

V usage is TRBV11-2 and J usage is TRBJ2-1, with D tentatively TRBD2 (6 bases). The CDR3 is 15 residues long. Germline V gives CDR1 SGHAT, CDR2 FQNNGV. Trimming pared 1 base from V and 5 bases from J, leaving 12 bases between. CDR3 amino acids: CASSLAGDSDNEQFF. The CDR3 nucleotides are TGTGCCAGCAGCTTAGCGGGAGACAGCGACAATGAGCAGTTCTTC.

This chain joins TRBV2 and TRBJ2-7, with 7 bases fitting TRBD1. The germline V gene encodes CDR1 SNHLY and CDR2 FYNNEI. Trimming cost V 4 bases and J 4 bases; bases outside gene matches: 4. The CDR3 has 13 residues. The CDR3 coding sequence is TGTGCCAGCAGTGTGCCAGGGGGATACGAGCAGTACTTC. Protein sequence: CASSVPGGYEQYF.

This clone came up a few times. This chain connects TRBV6-2 or TRBV6-3 to TRBJ1-3; D is uncertain. The ends were cut back, 0 bases at V and 1 base at J, with 16 bases in the middle. The CDR3 has 18 amino acids. Germline lookup yields CDR1 MNHEY and CDR2 SVGEGT. The CDR3 nucleotides are TGTGCCAGCAGTTACTCGATTTGGGGTATTAGGTCTGGAAACACCATATATTTT. Encoded protein: CASSYSIWGIRSGNTIYF.

The chain couples TRBV12-3 or TRBV12-4 to TRBJ1-5; no firm D call. There are 11 residues in the CDR3. V was cut by 3 bases and J by 6 bases, with 3 bases left in between. The DNA for the CDR3 is TGTGCCAGCAGTTTGAGTCAGCCCCAGCATTTT. This encodes CASSLSQPQHF.

The chain uses TRBV2 and TRBJ2-1, with D hard to call. Germline V gene sequence: CDR1 SNHLY, CDR2 FYNNEI. Between the trimmed V and J ends, which lost 4 bases and 0 bases, there was a span of 10 bases. CDR3 length equals 15 residues. The CDR3 loop reads CASSGGVSSYNEQFF. The CDR3 DNA follows: TGTGCCAGCAGTGGAGGAGTAAGCTCCTACAATGAGCAGTTCTTC.

By share, this clone counts as medium-sized (0.01 to 0.1%). The rearrangement joins TRBV19 to TRBJ2-4; TRBD1 or TRBD2 may be the D gene (6 bases each). The germline V gene encodes CDR1 LNHDA and CDR2 SQIVND (reference sequence). V dropped 7 bases and J dropped 6 bases, with 22 bases sitting between them. This CDR3 has 16 amino acids. CDR3 nucleotide sequence: TGTGCCAGTAATACGGGGGCAGGGATGGGAGGAAACATTCAGTACTTC. It specifies CASNTGAGMGGNIQYF.

Within the sample, this clone is medium-sized (0.01 to 0.1%). The chain is built from TRBV7-8 and TRBJ1-5, with D perhaps matching TRBD1 (5 bases). The CDR3 runs to 14 residues. V dropped 5 bases and J dropped 7 bases, with 15 bases sitting between them. CDR1 is SGHVS and CDR2 is FQNEAQ in the germline V gene. CDR3 bases: TGTGCCAGCAGCCCGATTGGGGGGTACCAGCCCCAGCATTTT. This codes for CASSPIGGYQPQHF.

The chain uses TRBV30 and TRBJ2-1; D gene unclear. With 0 bases removed from V and 11 bases from J, the gap between germline ends came to 14 bases. From germline, CDR1 is GTSNPN and CDR2 SVGIG (reference sequence). CDR3 length: 13 residues. The CDR3 sequence: CAWSVYTAMQQFF. The CDR3 DNA sequence: TGTGCCTGGAGTGTTTATACCGCAATGCAGCAGTTCTTC.

The V and J genes are TRBV30 and TRBJ2-3, with a tentative D call TRBD2 (5 bases). CDR3 size: 13 residues. The germline V and J ends were trimmed by 2 bases and 6 bases, with 12 bases remaining between them. The germline gives CDR1 GTSNPN, CDR2 SVGIG (reference sequence). The CDR3 bases are TGTGCCTGGAGTAATGGGAGAGGGGATACGCAGTATTTT. Translation: CAWSNGRGDTQYF.

The V and J genes are TRBV6-4 and TRBJ1-5; D is perhaps TRBD1 (6 bases). Germline lookup yields CDR1 MRHNA and CDR2 SNTAGT. Trimming removed 4 bases at V and 0 bases at J, with 13 bases between. This CDR3 spans 16 amino acids. The chain's CDR3 is CASSGRGSNSNQPQHF. CDR3 sequence (DNA): TGTGCCAGCAGTGGGAGGGGGTCAAATAGCAATCAGCCCCAGCATTTT.

By sample fraction, this clone is medium-sized. The junction departs from germline at one end; a sequencing error may be responsible. This sequence joins TRBV2 and TRBJ1-2; D is ambiguous. Germline CDR1 is SNHLY and CDR2 is FYNNEI. The CDR3 runs 12 residues. Here the CDR3 DNA reads TGTGCCAGCAGGGAAGATCTTGGAGGCTACACCTTC. Translated, it gives CASREDLGGYTF.

This clone came up many times. V and J are TRBV7-9 and TRBJ1-4; D is perhaps TRBD1 (5 bases). Deletions cut 6 bases from V and 2 bases from J, with 10 bases between. The CDR3 extends over 14 amino acids. CDR1 and CDR2 from the germline V gene are SEHNR and FQNEAQ (reference sequence). CDR3 DNA: TGTGCCAGCAGTTACCCAGGGACTAATGAAAAACTGTTTTTT. Translated, it gives CASSYPGTNEKLFF.

This clone was seen only once. V is TRBV4-2 and J is TRBJ2-7; D unresolved. This CDR3 has 14 residues. Trimming pared 4 bases from V and 1 base from J, leaving 11 bases between. From germline, CDR1 is LGHNA and CDR2 YNFKEQ. CDR3 DNA sequence: TGTGCCAGCAGCCTCCAACTGTCTTCCTACGAGCAGTACTTC. Protein product: CASSLQLSSYEQYF.

This clone appeared many times. Other DNA sequences of this sample code for an identical CDR3. The chain recombines TRBV7-2 with TRBJ2-7, with 15 nucleotides matching TRBD2. Germline CDR1 reads SGHTA; CDR2 reads FQGNSA. V lost 6 bases, J lost 3 bases, and 3 bases stayed unmatched. The CDR3 totals 15 residues. CDR3 in DNA: TGTGCCAGCAGGGGGGGACTAGCGGGGGGCTACGAGCAGTACTTC. It yields the protein CASRGGLAGGYEQYF.

Worth noting for this clone: The conserved closing phenylalanine or tryptophan is absent in this CDR3, likely reflecting a read error. This chain uses TRBV6-2 or TRBV6-3 with TRBJ1-5; 9 bases fit TRBD1. Germline V CDR1 and CDR2: MNHEY, SVGEGT. The CDR3 has 16 residues. Unmatched junction bases numbered 6, after V lost 6 bases and J lost 0 bases. The CDR3 protein is CASRDRGPYSNQPQHL. CDR3 bases: TGTGCCAGCAGGGACAGGGGCCCTTATAGCAATCAGCCCCAGCATTTG.

This clone was counted a few times. V is TRBV6-1 and J is TRBJ1-1; 8 bases fit TRBD1. This CDR3 has 15 residues. V gave up 5 bases and J gave up 1 base; unmatched junction bases: 6. Per germline, CDR1 MNHNS and CDR2 SASEGT. The CDR3 is CASSPGGGANTEAFF. The DNA for the CDR3 is TGTGCCAGCAGTCCAGGGGGCGGGGCGAACACTGAAGCTTTCTTT.

This clone was seen a few times. The rearrangement joins TRBV12-3 or TRBV12-4 to TRBJ2-1; D is unresolved. The CDR3 consists of 14 residues. Between the trimmed V and J ends, which lost 4 bases and 7 bases, there was a span of 14 bases. The chain's CDR3 is CASSSTFIGNEQFF. CDR3 nucleotides: TGTGCCAGCAGTTCCACCTTCATTGGGAATGAGCAGTTCTTC.

The sample holds a few counts of this clone. The chain couples TRBV19 to TRBJ1-4; D is ambiguous. Germline CDR1 LNHDA, CDR2 SQIVND (reference sequence). V was pared by 5 bases and J by 8 bases, with 9 bases between. The CDR3 totals 12 residues. Here the CDR3 DNA reads TGTGCCAGTAGTCCCGGAGGCGAAAAACTGTTTTTT. Protein: CASSPGGEKLFF.

The V gene is TRBV6-1, the J gene TRBJ1-1, with D maybe TRBD1 (5 bases). The CDR3 has 14 residues. In germline, CDR1 is MNHNS, CDR2 SASEGT. V was trimmed by 2 bases and J by 4 bases, leaving 11 bases between them. The CDR3 spells CASSEYRGGTEAFF. The CDR3 coding sequence is TGTGCCAGCAGTGAATATAGGGGTGGCACTGAAGCTTTCTTT.